This T cell receptor beta chain derives from a study of blood T cell repertoires in COVID-19. Study details: Specimens from acute and convalescent COVID-19 originated in the United States, Italy and Spain. From T cells, B-cell-depleted T cells, or PBMCs came the material, which was cDNA or gDNA.

This table comes from immunoSEQ multiplex PCR, and its TCRdb copy is limited to in-frame clones, with some not included. The table shows some 20,000 clones, with roughly 88% occurring only once. The receptor comes from a man aged 65-85 years with acute or convalescent COVID-19. Sequenced material: peripheral blood.

The CDR3 sequence is CSASPSSEKTDTQYF. The CDR3 DNA sequence: TGCAGTGCTAGTCCCTCTAGCGAAAAAACAGATACGCAGTATTTT. V usage is TRBV20-1 and J usage is TRBJ2-3; D possibly corresponds to TRBD2 (6 bases). The length of the CDR3 is 15 residues. The V end was cut by 3 bases, the J end by 3 bases, with 16 bases between. From germline, CDR1 is DFQATT and CDR2 SNEGSKA (reference sequence).